These 24 T cell receptor beta chains were all obtained from the same sample, sequenced in a study of shared clonotypes between healthy human individuals. Measured with immunoSEQ multiplex PCR; TCRdb has only the in-frame clones, and not every one. Of over a million clones in the sample, 95% to 99% were seen once. Sequencing was done on a sample of naive CD4+ T cells sorted from blood. Described subset: CD45RA+ positively selected. These receptors all stem from a man between 25 and 39 years old in good health.

This clone was picked up one time. The V call is TRBV18, the J call TRBJ2-5; 9 bases match TRBD1. The germline V gene has CDR1 KGHSH and CDR2 LQKENI. The CDR3 consists of 15 residues. V shed 2 bases and J 4 bases; nucleotides not matched to a gene: 5. CDR3 in amino acids: CASSPKTGGGETQYF. Written as DNA, the CDR3 is TGTGCCAGCTCACCAAAGACAGGGGGGGGAGAGACCCAGTACTTC.

The chain links TRBV7-9 to TRBJ2-3; D is possibly TRBD1 or TRBD2 (5 bases each). There are 14 residues in the CDR3. The V gene's germline CDR1 is SEHNR and CDR2 FQNEAQ (reference sequence). Between the trimmed V and J ends, which lost 7 bases and 0 bases, there was a span of 11 bases. The CDR3 reads CASTLGRSTDTQYF. The CDR3 DNA reads TGTGCCAGCACCCTGGGACGTAGCACAGATACGCAGTATTTT. Combining the CDR3 with reference TRBV7-9 and TRBJ2-3 gives the whole variable domain DTGVSQNPRHKITKRGQNVTFRCDPISEHNRLYWYRQTLGQGPEFLTYFQNEAQLEKSRLLSDRFSAERPKGSFSTLEIQRTEQGDSAMYLCASTLGRSTDTQYFGPGTRLTVL.

The genes are TRBV19 and TRBJ1-5, with D unclear. The CDR3 covers 13 residues. Trimming took 5 bases from V and 0 from J, leaving 5 bases between them. CDR1 is LNHDA, CDR2 SQIVND, per germline (reference sequence). CDR3 residues: CASSANSNQPQHF. The CDR3 DNA reads as TGTGCCAGTAGTGCGAATAGCAATCAGCCCCAGCATTTT.

The V gene is TRBV25-1, the J gene TRBJ2-3; 10 positions agree with TRBD1. Trimming at V came to 5 bases and at J to 6 bases, leaving 8 bases not matched to a gene. This CDR3 spans 15 amino acids. Per the germline V gene, CDR1 is MGHDK and CDR2 is SYGVNS. The DNA of the CDR3 is TGTGCCAGCAGTCACCTTAGGACAGGGGGTGATACGCAGTATTTT. It is translated as CASSHLRTGGDTQYF. Looking up the rest from reference TRBV25-1 and TRBJ2-3 gives the full variable domain: EADIYQTPRYLVIGTGKKITLECSQTMGHDKMYWYQQDPGMELHLIHYSYGVNSTEKGDLSSESTVSRIRTEHFPLTLESARPSHTSQYLCASSHLRTGGDTQYFGPGTRLTVL.

With regard to this clone: The limits of the CDR3 on the DNA are not certain, so only TCRdb's listed CDR3 is given. CDR3 loop: CASSVASGTSSSEFF. The chain combines TRBV9 with TRBJ2-1; the D call in the table, TRBD2, was not verified against the DNA. The CDR3 is 15 amino acids in total, end residues counted. Per germline, CDR1 SGDLS and CDR2 YYNGEE.

The chain employs TRBV7-2 and TRBJ1-1, with TRBD1 matching 7 bases. The germline V gene encodes CDR1 SGHTA and CDR2 FQGNSA. The CDR3 has 13 amino acids. V lost 0 bases, J lost 12 bases, and 7 bases stayed unmatched. This CDR3 reads CASSLAVNRGPFF. CDR3 nucleotides: TGTGCCAGCAGCTTAGCAGTAAACAGGGGACCTTTCTTT.

The chain recombines TRBV6-6 with TRBJ2-1, with 9 nucleotides matching TRBD2. The CDR3 has 15 amino acids. Germline V gives CDR1 MNHNY, CDR2 SVGAGI (reference sequence). Trimming cost V 7 bases and J 1 base; bases outside gene matches: 5. The CDR3 here is CASTETSGSYNEQFF. The CDR3 nucleotides read TGTGCCAGCACCGAGACTAGCGGTTCCTACAATGAGCAGTTCTTC.

A note on this clone: The same CDR3 can be traced to other DNA sequences in this sample. The CDR3 sequence is CASSVTGTYNEQFF. The CDR3 DNA is TGTGCCAGCAGCGTGACAGGGACCTACAATGAGCAGTTCTTC. V and J are TRBV9 and TRBJ2-1; TRBD1 agrees at 7 bases. J lost 2 bases, V lost 2 bases, and 1 base had no gene match. The CDR3 spans 14 residues. The germline gives CDR1 SGDLS, CDR2 YYNGEE.

This chain connects TRBV5-6 to TRBJ2-4, with D unclear. Germline values: CDR1 SGHDT, CDR2 YYEEEE. V shed 6 bases and J shed 7 bases, with 23 bases lying between them. CDR3 size: 16 residues. This CDR3 reads CASTAWVGRIGNIQYF. CDR3 nucleotides: TGTGCCAGCACCGCCTGGGTAGGGCGGATCGGGAACATTCAGTACTTC. Combining the CDR3 with reference TRBV5-6 and TRBJ2-4 gives the whole variable domain DAGVTQSPTHLIKTRGQQVTLRCSPKSGHDTVSWYQQALGQGPQFIFQYYEEEERQRGNFPDRFSGHQFPNYSSELNVNALLLGDSALYLCASTAWVGRIGNIQYFGAGTRLSVL.

The chain couples TRBV11-3 to TRBJ2-7, with 7 bases fitting TRBD2. The CDR3 spans 13 residues. The germline gives CDR1 SGHNT, CDR2 YENEEA. The J segment lost 5 bases and the V segment lost 5 bases, leaving 6 bases of the junction unmatched. Written as DNA, the CDR3 is TGTGCCAGCAGCCCCGGGGGGTACGACGAGCAGTACTTC. Translating gives CASSPGGYDEQYF.

This clone was observed once. CDR3 nucleotide sequence: TGTGCCACCAGCAGAGATCTCGGAGTTACCAACTACGAGCAGTACTTC. Translated: CATSRDLGVTNYEQYF. The V gene is TRBV15, the J gene TRBJ2-7, with D unresolved. CDR3 length: 16 residues. Trimming left V 0 bases short and J 3 bases short, with 15 bases between. Germline V CDR1 and CDR2: LNHNV, YYDKDF (reference sequence).

The V and J genes are TRBV9 and TRBJ2-5; the D call may be TRBD1 or TRBD2 (5 bases each). The CDR3 is 13 residues long. The V and J ends lost 5 bases and 3 bases respectively, with 11 bases between them. Germline CDR1 reads SGDLS; CDR2 reads YYNGEE. In DNA, the CDR3 is TGTGCCAGCAGTTCGGGGCGCGAAGAGACCCAGTACTTC. Protein product: CASSSGREETQYF. The whole variable domain, filled in from reference TRBV9 and TRBJ2-5, reads DSGVTQTPKHLITATGQRVTLRCSPRSGDLSVYWYQQSLDQGLQFLIQYYNGEERAKGNILERFSAQQFPDLHSELNLSSLELGDSALYFCASSSGREETQYFGPGTRLLVL.

This rearrangement joins TRBV11-2 to TRBJ1-5, with TRBD1 matching 7 bases. There are 15 residues in the CDR3. Trimming took 1 base from V and 5 from J; bases not matched to a gene: 5. The germline V gene has CDR1 SGHAT and CDR2 FQNNGV. The CDR3 DNA reads as TGTGCCAGCAGCTTAGGGGACAGCCCTTATCAGCCCCAGCATTTT. This sequence encodes CASSLGDSPYQPQHF.

This rearrangement joins TRBV14 to TRBJ2-3; TRBD2 agrees at 10 bases. Unmatched junction bases numbered 2, after V lost 3 bases and J lost 2 bases. CDR1 is SGHDN, CDR2 FVKESK, per germline. This CDR3 is built from 15 residues. The CDR3 loop reads CASSQTSGFTDTQYF. Written as DNA, the CDR3 is TGTGCCAGCAGCCAGACTAGCGGGTTCACAGATACGCAGTATTTT.

The chain joins TRBV5-1 to TRBJ1-5; tentatively, D is TRBD1 (6 bases). Trimming took off 0 bases at V and 3 bases at J, with 10 bases between the two ends. CDR3 length: 15 residues. The germline V gene has CDR1 SGHRS and CDR2 YFSETQ. In DNA form, the CDR3 reads TGCGCCAGCAGCTTGGGCAGGGGCTCCAATCAGCCCCAGCATTTT. Amino acids: CASSLGRGSNQPQHF.

This sequence joins TRBV18 and TRBJ2-2; 9 bases agree with TRBD2. The trim removed 0 bases at V and 5 bases at J, leaving 13 bases unmatched. This CDR3 comprises 19 residues. Per the germline V gene, CDR1 is KGHSH and CDR2 is LQKENI. CDR3 DNA sequence: TGTGCCAGCTCACCACCTAAGATTAGCAGCGGGAGGTGGACCGGGGAGCTGTTTTTT. It specifies CASSPPKISSGRWTGELFF.

The chain employs TRBV6-5 and TRBJ2-7; D not resolved. V lost 5 bases and J lost 2, with 13 bases in between. Germline V gene data show CDR1 as MNHEY and CDR2 as SVGAGI. The CDR3 extends over 14 amino acids. The CDR3 DNA is TGTGCCAGCAGTCTGACCCCGGTTACCTACGAGCAGTACTTC. It is translated as CASSLTPVTYEQYF.

For the CDR3, the DNA is TGTGCCAGTAGTATCGCGGCGGACAGTGGGAGCCCTTACGAGCAGTACTTC. Its protein product is CASSIAADSGSPYEQYF. The chain carries TRBV19 and TRBJ2-7, with a weak D call TRBD1 (6 bases). The CDR3 spans 17 residues. V gave up 3 bases and J gave up 4 bases, with 22 bases separating them. CDR1 LNHDA and CDR2 SQIVND come from the germline V gene (reference sequence).

The J gene is TRBJ1-5, the V gene TRBV7-2, with 7 bases identical to TRBD1. The CDR3 is 13 residues long. From germline, CDR1 is SGHTA and CDR2 FQGNSA. With 1 base clipped from V and 9 bases from J, the junction kept 3 bases outside the gene matches. CDR3 DNA: TGTGCCAGCAGCTTAGTGCGGGACAGGCCCCAGCATTTT. Its translation is CASSLVRDRPQHF.

This sequence joins TRBV7-2 and TRBJ2-1, with D possibly called TRBD1 or TRBD2 (6 bases each). Looked up from germline, CDR1 is SGHTA and CDR2 is FQGNSA. The germline V and J ends were trimmed by 5 bases and 4 bases, with 18 bases remaining between them. This CDR3 is 16 amino acids long. CDR3 bases: TGTGCCAGCAGCGAGACGGGGGCCGGGGTTTACAATGAGCAGTTCTTC. Amino acid sequence: CASSETGAGVYNEQFF.

The CDR3: CASSPGRQNTDTQYF. CDR3 nucleotide sequence: TGTGCCAGCTCGCCGGGACGGCAAAACACAGATACGCAGTATTTT. This sequence joins TRBV18 and TRBJ2-3; either TRBD1 or TRBD2 may fit D (5 bases each). The germline V gene has CDR1 KGHSH and CDR2 LQKENI. Trimming took 6 bases from V and 2 from J, leaving 15 bases between them. The CDR3 consists of 15 residues. The full variable domain, its missing parts supplied by reference TRBV18 and TRBJ2-3, is NAGVMQNPRHLVRRRGQEARLRCSPMKGHSHVYWYRQLPEEGLKFMVYLQKENIIDESGMPKERFSAEFPKEGPSILRIQQVVRGDSAAYFCASSPGRQNTDTQYFGPGTRLTVL.

This chain connects TRBV2 to TRBJ2-3; D not certain. The CDR3 is 18 residues long. Trimming took 5 bases from V and 2 from J, leaving 23 bases between them. Germline CDR1 reads SNHLY; CDR2 reads FYNNEI. CDR3 amino acids: CASSPNYSGRVLTDTQYF. The DNA for the CDR3 is TGTGCCAGCAGTCCTAACTACTCTGGCCGCGTCCTCACAGATACGCAGTATTTT.

The chain employs TRBV29-1 and TRBJ1-4; D is perhaps TRBD1 (6 bases). Trimming took 7 bases from V and 8 from J, leaving 14 bases between them. CDR1 is SQVTM, CDR2 ANQGSEA, per germline. The CDR3 is made up of 12 amino acids. The CDR3: CSGGGLREKLFF. In DNA, the CDR3 is TGCAGCGGCGGGGGGCTCAGGGAAAAACTGTTTTTT.

Concerning this clone: In the same sample, other DNA sequences code for this CDR3. CDR3 bases: TGTGCCAGCAGCTTAGACAGAAGCTCCTACAATGAGCAGTTCTTC. This codes for CASSLDRSSYNEQFF. The rearrangement uses TRBV11-2 and TRBJ2-1; D not certain. Germline assignment: CDR1 SGHAT and CDR2 FQNNGV. Deletions cut 0 bases from V and 0 bases from J, with 6 bases between. The CDR3 is 15 residues long.